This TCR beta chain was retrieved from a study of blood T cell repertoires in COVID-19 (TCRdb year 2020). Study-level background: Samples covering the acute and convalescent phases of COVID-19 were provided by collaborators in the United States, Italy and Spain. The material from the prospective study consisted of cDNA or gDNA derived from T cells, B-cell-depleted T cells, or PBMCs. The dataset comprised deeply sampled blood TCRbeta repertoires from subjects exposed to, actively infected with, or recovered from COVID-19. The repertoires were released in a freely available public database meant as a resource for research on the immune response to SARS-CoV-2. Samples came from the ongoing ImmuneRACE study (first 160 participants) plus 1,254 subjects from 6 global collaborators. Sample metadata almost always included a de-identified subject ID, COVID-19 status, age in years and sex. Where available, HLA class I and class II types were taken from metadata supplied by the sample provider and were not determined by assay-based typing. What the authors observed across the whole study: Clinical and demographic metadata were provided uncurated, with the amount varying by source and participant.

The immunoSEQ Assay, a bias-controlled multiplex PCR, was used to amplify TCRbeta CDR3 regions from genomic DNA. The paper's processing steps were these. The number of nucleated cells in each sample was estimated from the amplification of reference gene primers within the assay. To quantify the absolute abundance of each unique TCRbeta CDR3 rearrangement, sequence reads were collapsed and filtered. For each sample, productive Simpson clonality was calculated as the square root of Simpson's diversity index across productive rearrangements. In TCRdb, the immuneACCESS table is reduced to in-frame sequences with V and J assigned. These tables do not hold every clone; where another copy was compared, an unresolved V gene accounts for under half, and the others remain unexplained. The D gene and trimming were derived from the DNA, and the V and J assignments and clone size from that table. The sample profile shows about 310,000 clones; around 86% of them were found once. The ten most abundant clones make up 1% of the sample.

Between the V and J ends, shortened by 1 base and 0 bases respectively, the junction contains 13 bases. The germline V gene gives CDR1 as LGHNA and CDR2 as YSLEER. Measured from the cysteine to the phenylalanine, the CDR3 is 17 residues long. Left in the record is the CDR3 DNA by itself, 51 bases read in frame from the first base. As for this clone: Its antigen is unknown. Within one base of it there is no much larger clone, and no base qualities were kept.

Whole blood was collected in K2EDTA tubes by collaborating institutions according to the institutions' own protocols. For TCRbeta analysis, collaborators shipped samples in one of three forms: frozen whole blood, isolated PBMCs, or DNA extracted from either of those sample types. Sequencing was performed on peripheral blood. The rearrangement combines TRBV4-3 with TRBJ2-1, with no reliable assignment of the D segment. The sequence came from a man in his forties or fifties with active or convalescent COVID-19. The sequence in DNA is TGCGCCAGCAGCCAAGGGGCGCACGATAGCTCCTACAATGAGCAGTTCTTC. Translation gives CASSQGAHDSSYNEQFF.